This entry describes one TCR beta chain. The data stem from a study of PD-L1 blockade in urothelial cancer. TCRdb's table, derived via immunoSEQ multiplex PCR, lists solely in-frame clones and lacks some. This sample has some 110,000 clones, with 80% to 95% found just once. V trimming: 5 bases; J trimming: 9 bases; junction bases outside the gene matches: 14. CDR3 length: 18 residues. Germline lookup yields CDR1 SGHAT and CDR2 FQNNGV. Time point: peripheral blood 6 weeks after treatment start. The source of this sequence is a man between 60 and 70 years old with urothelial cancer. V gene TRBV11-2 combines with J gene TRBJ2-1; TRBD2 agrees at 15 bases. This specimen consisted of PBMCs, obtained around atezolizumab (anti-PD-L1) treatment. In nucleotides, the CDR3 is TGTGCCAGCAGCATCCACTCCGGACTAGCGGGAGGGCCGGGTGAGCAGTTCTTC. This codes for CASSIHSGLAGGPGEQFF.